Listed here are 12 T cell receptor beta chains from one sample, sequenced in a study of glioma-infiltrating T cells. Amplification of TCR alpha and beta CDR3 regions from RNA used iRepertoire nested multiplex PCR. TCRdb reprocessed the multiplex PCR reads with MiXCR, giving one entry per CDR3 protein. This repertoire shows approximately 90,000 distinct CDR3 sequences, roughly 23% found once; its top ten account for 6.7%. The sample was glioma tissue, nonneoplastic brain tissue, or PBMCs (not recorded which). The receptors were sampled from a human donor with low-grade glioma or glioblastoma, undergoing nonglioma brain surgery, or in good health (not recorded which).

This clonotype was seen at least ten times. This rearrangement joins TRBV7-2 to TRBJ1-2, with D perhaps matching TRBD1 (5 bases). The germline gives CDR1 SGHTA, CDR2 FQGNSA. The V and J ends lost 5 bases and 2 bases respectively, with 18 bases between them. The CDR3 runs to 16 residues. For the CDR3, the DNA is TGTGCCAGCAGCACCCGGTACGGGACTTTCAACTATGGCTACACCTTC. This codes for CASSTRYGTFNYGYTF.

At least ten counts were recorded for this clonotype. V is TRBV2 and J is TRBJ1-3; D is undetermined. V dropped 5 bases and J dropped 0 bases, with 8 bases sitting between them. The CDR3 runs 14 residues. Germline V gives CDR1 SNHLY, CDR2 FYNNEI. The CDR3 here is CASSRTVSGNTIYF. CDR3 coding DNA: TGTGCCAGCAGTCGCACAGTCTCTGGAAACACCATATATTTT.

In the case of this clonotype: This sequence may be a read error, since a much larger clone differs from it by one base. DNA for the CDR3: TGTCCCAGCACCGACAGGGCCGGAAACACCATATATTTT. This encodes CPSTDRAGNTIYF. The V call is TRBV4-2, the J call TRBJ1-3, with 7 bases aligning to TRBD1. This CDR3 is 13 amino acids long. In germline, CDR1 is LGHNA, CDR2 YNFKEQ.

This clonotype occurred a few times. The chain is built from TRBV18 and TRBJ2-1; 9 nucleotides match TRBD1. The CDR3 totals 14 residues. V gave up 3 bases and J gave up 6 bases; unmatched junction bases: 3. From germline, CDR1 is KGHSH and CDR2 LQKENI. This chain's CDR3 is CASSPQTGGNEQFF. As DNA, the CDR3 is TGTGCCAGCTCACCTCAGACAGGGGGCAATGAGCAGTTCTTC.

This clonotype was counted ten times or more. The chain couples TRBV7-8 to TRBJ2-3; possibly TRBD2 for D (7 bases). The germline V gene has CDR1 SGHVS and CDR2 FQNEAQ. The CDR3 has 15 residues. The V gene lost 0 bases and the J gene lost 8 bases, with 15 bases spanning the gap. CDR3: CASSLAGGGTGTQYF. CDR3 DNA: TGTGCCAGCAGCTTAGCAGGGGGAGGGACGGGTACGCAGTATTTT.

The chain couples TRBV19 to TRBJ2-7, with 7 bases lining up with TRBD2. The CDR3 contains 14 residues. After removal of 6 bases from V and 5 bases from J, the junction contained 10 bases not matched to a gene. Germline V CDR1 and CDR2: LNHDA, SQIVND (reference sequence). The CDR3 DNA sequence: TGTGCCAGTAGCCCCCCCGGGGGGTCCCACGAGCAGTACTTC. Its protein is CASSPPGGSHEQYF.

This clonotype was recorded many times. This chain uses TRBV19 with TRBJ2-3; D gene unclear. Trimming stripped 6 bases from V and 0 bases from J, with 13 bases between. The CDR3 extends over 15 amino acids. The germline CDR1 and CDR2 sequences are LNHDA and SQIVND (reference sequence). CDR3 amino acids: CASSRGQLSTDTQYF. CDR3 DNA sequence: TGTGCCAGTAGCCGCGGCCAGTTAAGCACAGATACGCAGTATTTT.

This clonotype was seen at least ten times. V gene TRBV6-1 combines with J gene TRBJ2-1; 8 nucleotides agree with TRBD1. J was trimmed by 4 bases and V by 5 bases; bases with no gene match: 7. This CDR3 contains 15 residues. Germline CDR1 is MNHNS and CDR2 is SASEGT. This CDR3 reads CASSYQGAKYNEQFF. The CDR3 nucleotides are TGTGCCAGCAGTTACCAGGGGGCCAAATACAATGAGCAGTTCTTC.

This clonotype was picked up many times. This sequence joins TRBV25-1 and TRBJ1-6; D gene uncertain. The CDR3 spans 14 residues. Trimming shortened V by 7 bases and J by 5 bases, and 12 bases separated the two germline ends. CDR1 is MGHDK and CDR2 is SYGVNS in the germline V gene. CDR3 in DNA: TGTGCCAGCACCGGACGGTCAAATAATTCACCCCTCCACTTT. Translating gives CASTGRSNNSPLHF.

Regarding this clonotype: Just one base apart from a much larger clone, this may be a read error. V usage is TRBV3-1 and J usage is TRBJ2-5; tentatively, D is TRBD1 (6 bases). Looked up from germline, CDR1 is LGHDT and CDR2 is YNNKEL (reference sequence). The CDR3 spans 15 residues. CDR3 sequence: CASSSRKDRKESQYF. The CDR3 nucleotides are TGTGCCAGCAGCTCACGGAAAGACAGGAAAGAGTCCCAGTACTTC.

In DNA, the CDR3 is TGTGCCAGCAGCGTAGGTCAGACTAGCGGTTACAATGAGCAGTTCTTC. It translates to CASSVGQTSGYNEQFF. The chain is built from TRBV9 and TRBJ2-1; 9 bases fit TRBD2. The length of the CDR3 is 16 residues. J gave up 4 bases and V 0 bases, and 5 bases lay outside the gene matches. The germline V gene encodes CDR1 SGDLS and CDR2 YYNGEE.

The chain combines TRBV6-2 or TRBV6-3 with TRBJ2-5; 12 nucleotides agree with TRBD2. Germline V gene sequence: CDR1 MNHEY, CDR2 SVGEGT. Trimming at V came to 5 bases and at J to 4 bases, leaving 2 bases not matched to a gene. The CDR3 sequence is 14 residues long. The CDR3 loop reads CASSRLAGVETQYF. CDR3 nucleotides: TGTGCCAGCAGTCGACTAGCGGGAGTAGAGACCCAGTACTTC.